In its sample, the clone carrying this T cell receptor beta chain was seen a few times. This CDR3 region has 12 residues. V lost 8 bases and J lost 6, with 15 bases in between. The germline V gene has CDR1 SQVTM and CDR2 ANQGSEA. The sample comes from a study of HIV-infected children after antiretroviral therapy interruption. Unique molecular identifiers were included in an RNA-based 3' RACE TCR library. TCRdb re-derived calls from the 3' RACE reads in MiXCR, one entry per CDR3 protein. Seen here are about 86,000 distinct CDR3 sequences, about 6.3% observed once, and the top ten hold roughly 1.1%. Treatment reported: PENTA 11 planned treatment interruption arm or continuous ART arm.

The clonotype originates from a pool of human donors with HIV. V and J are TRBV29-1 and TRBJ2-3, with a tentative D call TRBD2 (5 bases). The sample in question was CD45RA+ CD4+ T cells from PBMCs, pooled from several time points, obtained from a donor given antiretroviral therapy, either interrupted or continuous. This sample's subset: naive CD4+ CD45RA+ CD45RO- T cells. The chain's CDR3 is CSPRAGDDTQYF. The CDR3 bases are TGCAGCCCTCGGGCCGGGGATGATACGCAGTATTTT.